This TCR beta chain was identified during a study of T cell repertoires and HLA-DP antigens (dated by TCRdb to between 2017 and 2018). Study-wide context: Using HeLa cells transduced to present allogeneic HLA-DP, the study set up an in vitro model of CD4+ T cell alloreactivity. One alloantigen differed from self by one peptide-binding groove amino acid, whereas the other differed by ten, modelling structurally similar versus dissimilar alloantigens. The three donors were two male and one female, with ages ranging from the 18-to-29 to the 60-to-69 age band. Average DNA input was about 240 ng for sorted CD137+CD4+ samples, compared with approximately 1,300 ng for pre-culture CD4+ samples.

TCRB CDR3 regions were amplified with the immunoSEQ multiplex PCR using forward primers for 54 TRBV segments and reverse primers for 13 TRBJ segments. Pre-culture CD4+ samples were sequenced at deep resolution, targeting 210,000 or so T cell genomes. Amplicons were sequenced on an Illumina HiSeq System, producing 87 bp reads covering the CDR3. The study's processing was this. Correction for PCR and sequencing errors was applied to reads, and CDR3 regions were defined through alignment to IMGT reference sequences. Synthetic template pools were used to estimate the numbers of templates and unique rearrangements. Clonality was calculated as 1 minus Pielou's evenness. The Daley-Smith estimator was used to estimate richness. Repertoire overlap was measured with Morisita's index. Clones found in cultured samples but undetected in the pre-culture repertoire of the corresponding donor were defined as low-abundance clones. In TCRdb, the immuneACCESS table is reduced to in-frame sequences with V and J assigned. These tables do not hold every clone; where another copy was compared, an unresolved V gene accounts for under half, and the others remain unexplained. That table supplies the V and J calls and clone size; D and trimming were determined from the DNA. For this sample there are roughly 70,000 clones; around 80% appear just once. The ten largest clones take up about 1.4% of the sample.

Here V drops 7 bases and J drops 8 bases, and the junction holds 9 bases not matched to any gene. The CDR3, from cysteine to phenylalanine, totals 14 residues. The read is trimmed to its CDR3 DNA, 42 bases read in frame from base 1. For CDR1 and CDR2, the germline V gene lists MNHNS and SASEGT. What the work shows at the level of the full study, not this receptor alone: Clonality of sorted CD137+ cells was similar against both alloantigens (approximately 0.39) and much higher than in pre-culture samples (roughly 0.04). Clones undetected before culture had an average cumulative frequency of about 35% against one allele and approximately 51% against the other. The study was limited by having only three donors, by relying on a non-physiological HeLa antigen-presenting system, and by using total CD4+ responder cells. Naive and memory CD4+ repertoires were not analysed separately.

About this clone itself: Its antigen remains undetermined. Base qualities are not recorded, but no much larger clone differs from it by a single base.

Untouched CD4+ T cells were isolated from Ficoll-separated PBMC through negative selection with magnetic beads, and an average purity of approximately 98% was reached. Untouched CD4+ T cells were isolated with magnetic beads from Ficoll-separated PBMC, and a purity of about 98% was reached with negligible CD8+ contamination. Donors were a few healthy blood donors whose buffy coats supplied peripheral blood mononuclear cells. Each of the three donors was CMV seronegative. Genomic DNA was extracted with the DNeasy Blood & Tissue Kit. Genomic DNA from sorted CD137+CD4+ cells and from pre-culture CD4+ baseline samples of each subject was subjected to TCRB sequencing.

This TCR was recovered from a man aged 60-69 years in good health and CMV-seronegative. This sequence uses TRBV6-1 and TRBJ1-2, and 11 junctional nucleotides match TRBD1. The sample taken for sequencing was CD4+ T cells from PBMCs. The sequenced DNA is TGTGCCAGCACCCTGGGGTGGACAGGGGGCGGCTACACCTTC. This yields the protein CASTLGWTGGGYTF.